One and the same sample provided the 8 T cell receptor beta chains below, sequenced in a study of cytomegalovirus exposure and HLA in healthy donors. Amplification used 60 Vbeta primers and 13 Jbeta primers. TCRdb's table, derived via immunoSEQ multiplex PCR, lists solely in-frame clones and lacks some. Found here are roughly 120,000 clones, around four fifths of them singletons; the top ten hold 5% to 6%. Sequenced sample: PBMCs. Receptors were obtained from a young man in good health and CMV-seronegative.

V usage is TRBV27 and J usage is TRBJ2-7, with D maybe TRBD2 (5 bases). This CDR3 is 15 amino acids long. V was cut by 7 bases and J by 2 bases, with 18 bases left in between. Germline loops: CDR1 MNHEY, CDR2 SMNVEV (reference sequence). The CDR3 is CASTDRASRPYEQYF. CDR3 sequence (DNA): TGTGCCAGCACCGATCGGGCTAGCCGACCCTACGAGCAGTACTTC.

About this clone itself: Other DNA sequences of this sample code for an identical CDR3. V is TRBV4-3 and J is TRBJ1-4; D is uncertain. CDR1 is LGHNA and CDR2 is YSLEER in the germline V gene. Trimming took off 0 bases at V and 8 bases at J, with 7 bases between the two ends. The CDR3 consists of 13 residues. The DNA for the CDR3 is TGCGCCAGCAGCCAAGATTCCGGGGAAAAACTGTTTTTT. The encoded protein is CASSQDSGEKLFF.

This chain connects TRBV29-1 to TRBJ1-1, with a tentative D call TRBD1 (5 bases). Deletions cut 6 bases from V and 3 bases from J, with 11 bases between. Germline CDR1 SQVTM, CDR2 ANQGSEA. This CDR3 region has 12 residues. This CDR3 reads CSVRGLHTEAFF. The CDR3 coding sequence is TGCAGCGTAAGGGGTTTGCACACTGAAGCTTTCTTT.

A remark on this clone: Other DNA sequences in this specimen translate into the identical CDR3. The CDR3 protein is CASSLGLAGEETQYF. The CDR3 nucleotides read TGCGCCAGCAGCTTGGGACTAGCGGGGGAAGAGACCCAGTACTTC. The chain carries TRBV5-1 and TRBJ2-5; TRBD2 agrees at 12 bases. CDR1 is SGHRS and CDR2 is YFSETQ in the germline V gene. This CDR3 has 15 amino acids. V dropped 0 bases and J dropped 3; count of bases not matched to a gene: 0.

The DNA of the CDR3 is TGTGCCAGCAGTGAAGCACGACTAGCGGGAGCCGGGGAGCTGTTTTTT. Translated: CASSEARLAGAGELFF. The chain has TRBV2 and TRBJ2-2; 12 bases match TRBD2. CDR1 SNHLY and CDR2 FYNNEI come from the germline V gene. CDR3 size: 16 residues. The ends lost 0 bases at V and 6 bases at J; junction bases unmatched: 2.

This chain links TRBV27 with TRBJ2-1, with 11 bases that match TRBD2. This CDR3 has 15 residues. The trim removed 3 bases at V and 7 bases at J, leaving 5 bases unmatched. Germline values: CDR1 MNHEY, CDR2 SMNVEV (reference sequence). CDR3 DNA sequence: TGTGCCAGCAGTTTGAAAGTAGCGGGGGGGAATGAGCAGTTCTTC. This encodes CASSLKVAGGNEQFF.

The V call is TRBV30, the J call TRBJ2-1, with 14 bases lining up with TRBD2. The CDR3 consists of 18 residues. Germline V gene lookup returns CDR1 GTSNPN and CDR2 SVGIG (reference sequence). Losses at the gene ends were 4 bases for V and 6 bases for J; bases not matched to a gene: 14. The CDR3 bases are TGTGCCTGGACCGGGACTAGCGGGAGTGTTGTGGGGAGCAATGAGCAGTTCTTC. This translates into CAWTGTSGSVVGSNEQFF.

The rearrangement joins TRBV5-1 to TRBJ2-1, with TRBD2 matching over 12 bases. Germline CDR1 and CDR2: SGHRS and YFSETQ. This CDR3 contains 20 residues. J gave up 1 base and V 5 bases, and 16 bases lay outside the gene matches. The CDR3 DNA reads TGCGCCAGCAGTTCTTACCAGCGACTAGCGGGAGTTGGGTCCTACAATGAGCAGTTCTTC. It is translated as CASSSYQRLAGVGSYNEQFF.